The 22 T cell receptor beta chains given below trace back to one sample, sequenced in a study of T-cell reconstitution after alpha-beta-depleted transplantation in children. As it was prepared, the TCRbeta library received unique molecular identifiers. TCRdb re-called the PCR reads through MiXCR, storing one row per CDR3 protein. The sample shows hundreds of thousands of distinct CDR3 sequences, more than 20% of them seen only once. Sequenced here: PBMCs, sampled before TCRalphabeta/CD19-depleted stem cell transplant. Source of these receptors: a girl aged 2 to 10 with Fanconi anemia, due to receive a stem cell transplant.

This clonotype was detected only a few times. The chain uses TRBV29-1 and TRBJ2-3; the D gene is possibly TRBD2 (6 bases). V lost 0 bases and J lost 4, with 14 bases in between. CDR3 length: 15 amino acids. Per germline, CDR1 SQVTM and CDR2 ANQGSEA. For the CDR3, the DNA is TGCAGCGTTGAAGATCAAGGCAGGGAGGCAGATACGCAGTATTTT. As protein: CSVEDQGREADTQYF.

This clonotype showed up just a few times. The chain uses TRBV9 and TRBJ1-2; D unclear. From germline, CDR1 is SGDLS and CDR2 YYNGEE. The CDR3 extends over 14 amino acids. Trimming pared 4 bases from V and 8 bases from J, leaving 18 bases between. CDR3 in amino acids: CASSPGSGLEGYTF. DNA of the CDR3: TGTGCCAGCAGCCCAGGATCGGGGTTGGAGGGCTACACCTTC. Based on the CDR3 plus reference TRBV9 and TRBJ1-2, the full variable domain is DSGVTQTPKHLITATGQRVTLRCSPRSGDLSVYWYQQSLDQGLQFLIQYYNGEERAKGNILERFSAQQFPDLHSELNLSSLELGDSALYFCASSPGSGLEGYTFGSGTRLTVV.

This clonotype was counted ten times or more. The V gene is TRBV18, the J gene TRBJ2-4; D perhaps matches TRBD2 (5 bases). The CDR3 is 15 amino acids. Germline lookup yields CDR1 KGHSH and CDR2 LQKENI. Between the trimmed V and J ends, which lost 1 base and 3 bases, there was a span of 10 bases. The CDR3 loop reads CASSPRGYDKNIQYF. CDR3 DNA: TGTGCCAGCTCACCACGCGGGTACGACAAAAACATTCAGTACTTC.

The chain employs TRBV4-2 and TRBJ2-7; D might be TRBD2 (6 bases). V dropped 1 base and J dropped 4 bases, with 14 bases sitting between them. The germline V gene encodes CDR1 LGHNA and CDR2 YNFKEQ. The CDR3 loop spans 15 amino acids. For the CDR3, the DNA is TGTGCCAGCAGCCAAGCGGGGGTCCGAGGGTACGAGCAGTACTTC. Encoded protein: CASSQAGVRGYEQYF.

In its sample, this clonotype was seen many times. CDR3 DNA: TGCAGCGTTGGGGGGACCAATGAGCAGTTCTTC. The encoded protein is CSVGGTNEQFF. The V call is TRBV29-1, the J call TRBJ2-1; D may be TRBD1 or TRBD2 (5 bases each). The CDR3 sequence is 11 residues long. CDR1 and CDR2 from the germline V gene are SQVTM and ANQGSEA. Trimming pared 4 bases from V and 6 bases from J, leaving 7 bases between.

Many counts were recorded for this clonotype. V and J are TRBV6-5 and TRBJ2-5; the D is unclear. The CDR3 is 13 amino acids. The V end was cut by 6 bases, the J end by 1 base, with 9 bases between. The germline V gene has CDR1 MNHEY and CDR2 SVGAGI. CDR3 coding DNA: TGTGCCAGCAGACCCCGGGTCCAAGAGACCCAGTACTTC. Translation: CASRPRVQETQYF.

This clonotype was counted ten times or more. This chain joins TRBV5-1 and TRBJ2-3, with TRBD2 matching over 8 bases. CDR1 and CDR2 from the germline V gene are SGHRS and YFSETQ. The V gene end was trimmed by 0 bases and the J gene end by 2 bases; junction bases not matched to a gene: 5. CDR3 length equals 16 residues. CDR3 DNA sequence: TGCGCCAGCAGCTTGGTTGGCGGGGGGACCACAGATACGCAGTATTTT. Amino acids: CASSLVGGGTTDTQYF.

The chain combines TRBV2 with TRBJ2-5; D may be TRBD1 (5 bases). The V and J ends lost 4 bases and 9 bases respectively, with 18 bases between them. This CDR3 has 14 amino acids. The V gene's germline CDR1 is SNHLY and CDR2 FYNNEI. CDR3 nucleotide sequence: TGTGCCAGCAGTGGTGCGCAGGGTGAAGTGTCCCAGTACTTC. It translates to CASSGAQGEVSQYF.

The V call is TRBV6-1, the J call TRBJ2-3; no clear D gene. The CDR3 totals 13 residues. Trimming pared 8 bases from V and 2 bases from J, leaving 11 bases between. Germline CDR1 MNHNS, CDR2 SASEGT. For the CDR3, the DNA is TGTGCCAGCGTCGTGGTTAACACAGATACGCAGTATTTT. The encoded protein is CASVVVNTDTQYF.

This clonotype was detected many times. The chain combines TRBV12-3 or TRBV12-4 with TRBJ2-1; D gene uncertain. V was shortened by 2 bases and J by 8 bases, with 7 bases between the two germline ends. This CDR3 is built from 12 residues. The CDR3 DNA sequence: TGTGCCAGCAGTTTAATCTCGGATGAGCAGTTCTTC. This codes for CASSLISDEQFF.

This clonotype was observed a handful of times. This chain joins TRBV5-1 and TRBJ2-1, with 9 bases identical to TRBD2. This CDR3 spans 16 amino acids. Losses at the gene ends were 1 base for V and 7 bases for J; bases not matched to a gene: 9. CDR1 is SGHRS and CDR2 is YFSETQ in the germline V gene. CDR3 region: CASSLMGGRAWNEQFF. CDR3 nucleotides: TGCGCCAGCAGCTTGATGGGCGGGAGGGCCTGGAATGAGCAGTTCTTC.

This clonotype was recorded many times. The chain carries TRBV12-3 or TRBV12-4 and TRBJ2-7; D is perhaps TRBD2 (6 bases). CDR3 length equals 14 residues. V was cut by 2 bases and J by 6 bases, with 14 bases left in between. CDR3: CASSLSASVREQYF. CDR3 nucleotide sequence: TGTGCCAGCAGTTTATCGGCTAGCGTTCGCGAGCAGTACTTC.

This clonotype was detected ten times or more. V gene TRBV10-3 combines with J gene TRBJ1-4; maybe TRBD1 (5 bases). Germline V lookup: CDR1 ENHRY, CDR2 SYGVKD. The ends were cut back, 8 bases at V and 0 bases at J, with 10 bases in the middle. The CDR3 totals 14 residues. The CDR3 spells CAIRGTATNEKLFF. CDR3 nucleotide sequence: TGTGCCATCCGAGGGACCGCAACTAATGAAAAACTGTTTTTT.

The V gene is TRBV27, the J gene TRBJ2-7; a possible D gene is TRBD1 (7 bases). Germline-derived CDR1 and CDR2 are MNHEY and SMNVEV (reference sequence). V was cut by 6 bases and J by 2 bases, with 14 bases left in between. The CDR3 is made up of 14 amino acids. CDR3 bases: TGTGCCAGCAGCCAGGGGGGAATAACCTACGAGCAGTACTTC. It specifies CASSQGGITYEQYF.

This clonotype was observed many times. This rearrangement joins TRBV20-1 to TRBJ2-1, with 13 bases that match TRBD2. J gave up 9 bases and V 2 bases, and 4 bases lay outside the gene matches. The CDR3 totals 14 residues. The V gene's germline CDR1 is DFQATT and CDR2 SNEGSKA (reference sequence). The CDR3 sequence: CSARNGLAGAEQFF. In nucleotides, the CDR3 is TGCAGTGCTAGAAACGGACTAGCGGGAGCTGAGCAGTTCTTC.

This clonotype was found many times. This chain joins TRBV28 and TRBJ1-4; possibly TRBD1 for D (6 bases). The CDR3 covers 15 residues. Per the germline V gene, CDR1 is MDHEN and CDR2 is SYDVKM. V was trimmed by 4 bases and J by 7 bases, leaving 16 bases between them. In DNA form, the CDR3 reads TGTGCCAGCAGTTCGCCCCCGAACAGGGTTGAAAAACTGTTTTTT. Its translation is CASSSPPNRVEKLFF.

V is TRBV24-1 and J is TRBJ2-6; D gene uncertain. The V end lost 7 bases, the J end lost 0 bases, and 15 bases lay between the germline ends. The CDR3 has 17 residues. Germline V lookup: CDR1 KGHDR, CDR2 SFDVKD. The CDR3 is CATRPSGLGSGANVLTF. CDR3 bases: TGTGCCACCAGACCCTCGGGTCTCGGCTCTGGGGCCAACGTCCTGACTTTC.

V and J are TRBV10-3 and TRBJ2-1; D is unclear. V was shortened by 6 bases and J by 9 bases, with 15 bases between the two germline ends. The CDR3 spans 13 residues. Germline V gene sequence: CDR1 ENHRY, CDR2 SYGVKD. This CDR3 is CAIRGDGEPEQFF. The CDR3 region has the DNA TGTGCCATCAGGGGTGACGGAGAGCCTGAGCAGTTCTTC.

The rearrangement links TRBV5-1 to TRBJ2-3; D uncertain. The germline V gene has CDR1 SGHRS and CDR2 YFSETQ. Trimming took 3 bases from V and 4 from J, leaving 6 bases between them. The CDR3 totals 12 residues. Here the CDR3 DNA reads TGCGCCAGCAGCTGGAGTGCAGATACGCAGTATTTT. Its protein is CASSWSADTQYF.

The genes are TRBV20-1 and TRBJ2-7, with 7 bases that match TRBD2. This CDR3 spans 11 amino acids. The junction had 3 bases not matched to a gene; V was cut back by 3 bases and J by 7 bases. The germline CDR1 and CDR2 sequences are DFQATT and SNEGSKA (reference sequence). The CDR3 protein is CSASPGGEQYF. The CDR3 nucleotides are TGCAGTGCTAGCCCGGGGGGTGAGCAGTACTTC.

This clonotype was recorded at least ten times. The rearrangement uses TRBV12-3 or TRBV12-4 and TRBJ2-6, with 8 nucleotides matching TRBD1. The CDR3 totals 17 residues. Losses at the gene ends were 1 base for V and 4 bases for J; bases not matched to a gene: 6. The CDR3 coding sequence is TGTGCCAGCAGTTTAGGGCAGGGGGCGTACGGGGCCAACGTCCTGACTTTC. Encoded protein: CASSLGQGAYGANVLTF.

The table lists this clonotype with a few counts. The chain carries TRBV5-5 and TRBJ1-5, with 7 nucleotides matching TRBD1. CDR1 SGHKS and CDR2 YYEKEE come from the germline V gene (reference sequence). V dropped 5 bases and J dropped 5; count of bases not matched to a gene: 10. The CDR3 length is 15 residues. The CDR3 DNA is TGTGCCAGCAGGCCGACAGGGTGGGACGATCAGCCCCAGCATTTT. It specifies CASRPTGWDDQPQHF.